The 24 T cell receptor beta chains below all came from one sample that was sequenced in a study of T cell repertoires in cytomegalovirus infection. In TCRdb, the reads were re-called with MiXCR into one record per CDR3 protein. The sample has 200,000 or so distinct CDR3 sequences, 25% to 30% seen once. Sequencing was carried out using PBMCs. Receptors originate from a human donor in good health (CMV status not recorded). Some clones in this sample may be carry-over from other donors' samples.

The chain joins TRBV19 to TRBJ1-5; 7 bases fit TRBD1. Germline-derived CDR1 and CDR2 are LNHDA and SQIVND (reference sequence). The CDR3 length is 14 residues. V gave up 7 bases and J gave up 5 bases; unmatched junction bases: 8. The CDR3 DNA sequence: TGTGCCAGTACTACAAGAGACAGGGATCAGCCCCAGCATTTT. Translated: CASTTRDRDQPQHF.

This chain links TRBV4-1 with TRBJ2-3, with D possibly matching TRBD1 (6 bases). The length of the CDR3 is 17 residues. Germline V gives CDR1 MGHRA, CDR2 YSYEKL. The ends were cut back, 0 bases at V and 1 base at J, with 14 bases in the middle. The CDR3 region is CASSQEMVGAGTDTQYF. As DNA, the CDR3 is TGCGCCAGCAGCCAAGAAATGGTGGGGGCAGGCACAGATACGCAGTATTTT.

The J gene is TRBJ2-1, the V gene TRBV12-3 or TRBV12-4; no firm D call. V was pared by 7 bases and J by 8 bases, with 9 bases between. This CDR3 comprises 11 residues. In nucleotides, the CDR3 is TGTGCCAGCACCGAAGGATATGAGCAGTTCTTC. Translation gives CASTEGYEQFF.

This clonotype has a count of ten or more. The V and J genes are TRBV6-2 or TRBV6-3 and TRBJ2-2, with TRBD1 matching 8 bases. The CDR3 has 16 amino acids. V was clipped by 7 bases and J by 5 bases; unmatched bases: 12. Germline CDR1 is MNHEY and CDR2 is SVGEGT. CDR3 in amino acids: CASTLRQGRRTGELFF. In DNA form, the CDR3 reads TGTGCCAGCACCCTAAGACAGGGGCGAAGGACCGGGGAGCTGTTTTTT.

The rearrangement links TRBV4-1 to TRBJ1-4; D is unclear. Per germline, CDR1 MGHRA and CDR2 YSYEKL. The V end lost 0 bases, the J end lost 8 bases, and 13 bases lay between the germline ends. This CDR3 is built from 15 residues. The CDR3 DNA reads TGCGCCAGCAGCCAAGACGGGGTTGTAAACGAAAAACTGTTTTTT. It is translated as CASSQDGVVNEKLFF.

This clonotype was picked up many times. The chain is built from TRBV4-1 and TRBJ1-5; tentatively, D is TRBD1 (6 bases). Germline V CDR1 and CDR2: MGHRA, YSYEKL. The CDR3 contains 15 residues. V lost 0 bases to trimming and J lost 4 bases, with 10 bases between them. The CDR3 loop is CASSQDGTQNQPQHF. Here the CDR3 DNA reads TGCGCCAGCAGCCAAGATGGGACACAGAATCAGCCCCAGCATTTT.

The chain carries TRBV6-6 and TRBJ1-3; no definite D call. CDR1 is MNHNY and CDR2 is SVGAGI in the germline V gene (reference sequence). With 0 bases removed from V and 1 base from J, the gap between germline ends came to 4 bases. There are 14 residues in the CDR3. The CDR3 sequence is CASSYSDSGNTIYF. CDR3 DNA sequence: TGTGCCAGCAGTTACTCAGATTCTGGAAACACCATATATTTT.

The CDR3 nucleotides read TGTGCCACCAGCACCGCACCGGGACGCCGCGAGCAGTACTTC. It is translated as CATSTAPGRREQYF. The J gene is TRBJ2-7, the V gene TRBV15; D may correspond to TRBD1 or TRBD2 (5 bases each). The V end lost 4 bases, the J end lost 6 bases, and 16 bases lay between the germline ends. This CDR3 contains 14 residues. Germline CDR1 reads LNHNV; CDR2 reads YYDKDF (reference sequence).

Comment on this clonotype: The germline gene is not matched at one end of the junction; a read error may be the cause. The rearrangement uses TRBV3-1 and TRBJ1-4, with D possibly matching TRBD1 (5 bases). The germline V gene has CDR1 LGHDT and CDR2 YNNKEL (reference sequence). CDR3 length: 17 amino acids. CDR3 coding DNA: TGTGCCAGCAGCCAAGATCGGGGCGCCAGGATTAATGAAAAACTGGTTTTT. Translated, it gives CASSQDRGARINEKLVF.

The gene calls are TRBV5-6 and TRBJ2-7; 7 bases map to TRBD1. CDR3 size: 14 residues. The V and J ends lost 2 bases and 4 bases, in that order; junction bases with no gene match: 6. Germline loops: CDR1 SGHDT, CDR2 YYEEEE. This CDR3 is CASSFVGTEYEQYF. CDR3 sequence (DNA): TGTGCCAGCAGCTTTGTCGGGACAGAATACGAGCAGTACTTC.

This clonotype has at least ten counts. The chain links TRBV7-2 to TRBJ2-2; D is possibly TRBD2 (6 bases). Trimming removed 0 bases at V and 1 base at J, with 12 bases between. This CDR3 contains 17 residues. Germline V gives CDR1 SGHTA, CDR2 FQGNSA. CDR3 sequence reads: CASSLAPGTRNTGELFF. DNA of the CDR3: TGTGCCAGCAGCTTAGCGCCCGGGACTCGGAACACCGGGGAGCTGTTTTTT.

This clonotype was observed at least ten times. The rearrangement joins TRBV7-8 to TRBJ1-1; 9 nucleotides align to TRBD1. This CDR3 comprises 15 residues. V was pared by 1 base and J by 5 bases, with 5 bases of the junction left unmatched. Looked up from germline, CDR1 is SGHVS and CDR2 is FQNEAQ. CDR3 amino acids: CASSLVRTGATEAFF. CDR3 sequence (DNA): TGTGCCAGCAGCTTAGTAAGGACAGGGGCTACTGAAGCTTTCTTT.

The V call is TRBV11-2, the J call TRBJ2-2, with D maybe TRBD1 (5 bases). The germline V gene has CDR1 SGHAT and CDR2 FQNNGV. Trimming cost V 2 bases and J 2 bases, with 9 bases left between them. This CDR3 has 15 residues. The CDR3 region has the DNA TGTGCCAGCAGCTTAAGGGGATCCAACACCGGGGAGCTGTTTTTT. It is translated as CASSLRGSNTGELFF.

This rearrangement joins TRBV11-2 to TRBJ1-1, with D possibly being TRBD1 (5 bases). Germline CDR1 and CDR2: SGHAT and FQNNGV. The germline V and J ends were trimmed by 2 bases and 1 base, with 14 bases remaining between them. This CDR3 is 16 amino acids long. CDR3 DNA: TGTGCCAGCAGCTTACCTATGGGGGTCCAGAACACTGAAGCTTTCTTT. Translated, it gives CASSLPMGVQNTEAFF.

This clonotype was counted many times. This sequence joins TRBV7-3 and TRBJ2-1; tentatively, D is TRBD2 (7 bases). CDR1 is SGHTA and CDR2 is FQGTGA in the germline V gene. Trimming pared 7 bases from V and 2 bases from J, leaving 15 bases between. CDR3 length: 15 residues. CDR3 protein: CASTKGGAPYNEQFF. The CDR3 region has the DNA TGTGCCAGCACCAAGGGGGGGGCCCCCTACAATGAGCAGTTCTTC.

This clonotype was seen repeatedly, ten times or more. This CDR3 reads CASSLVSGKGNEKLFF. CDR3 nucleotides: TGTGCCAGCAGCTTAGTTTCAGGGAAGGGTAATGAAAAACTGTTTTTT. This chain links TRBV7-2 with TRBJ1-4, with D possibly TRBD1 on 5 matching bases. The V gene lost 1 base and the J gene lost 4 bases, with 13 bases spanning the gap. The CDR3 spans 16 residues. Germline V gives CDR1 SGHTA, CDR2 FQGNSA.

The DNA of the CDR3 is TGTGCCAGCAAGGACAGGTTTGGGGCCGGGGAGCTGTTTTTT. This translates into CASKDRFGAGELFF. V and J are TRBV6-5 and TRBJ2-2; 7 positions match TRBD1. The J segment lost 6 bases and the V segment lost 7 bases, leaving 8 bases of the junction unmatched. The CDR3 has 14 amino acids. Germline-derived CDR1 and CDR2 are MNHEY and SVGAGI.

Comment on this clonotype: Just one base apart from a much larger clone, this may be a read error. This rearrangement joins TRBV11-2 to TRBJ2-1; D may be TRBD1 or TRBD2 (5 bases each). Germline V CDR1 and CDR2: SGHAT, FQNNGV. The germline V and J ends were trimmed by 5 bases and 6 bases, with 23 bases remaining between them. This CDR3 is 17 amino acids long. CDR3 region: CASSPRGGREQSNEQFF. The CDR3 nucleotides read TGTGCCAGCAGCCCGAGGGGCGGCAGGGAGCAATCCAATGAGCAGTTCTTC.

The chain employs TRBV12-3 or TRBV12-4 and TRBJ2-7, with D perhaps TRBD1 or TRBD2 (5 bases each). Trimming shortened V by 5 bases and J by 2 bases, and 13 bases separated the two germline ends. The CDR3 has 14 residues. CDR3 nucleotides: TGTGCCAGCAGTCCCGGGACGGAGACCTACGAGCAGTACTTC. Its translation: CASSPGTETYEQYF.

This clonotype was observed many times. The DNA of the CDR3 is TGTGCCAGCAGCTCCCGACAGGGGAGATCGAACTATGGCTACACCTTC. Translation gives CASSSRQGRSNYGYTF. The rearrangement joins TRBV11-2 to TRBJ1-2, with 8 bases lining up with TRBD1. The CDR3 has 16 amino acids. V was pared by 4 bases and J by 2 bases, with 9 bases of the junction left unmatched. In germline, CDR1 is SGHAT, CDR2 FQNNGV.

This rearrangement joins TRBV2 to TRBJ2-3; TRBD2 is a possible D gene (6 bases). CDR1 is SNHLY and CDR2 is FYNNEI in the germline V gene. V was trimmed by 0 bases and J by 2 bases, leaving 9 bases between them. This CDR3 has 15 residues. CDR3 residues: CASSEAGLTTDTQYF. In DNA form, the CDR3 reads TGTGCCAGCAGTGAAGCCGGACTAACCACAGATACGCAGTATTTT.

As regards this clonotype: One end of the junction does not line up with germline, which may come from a read error. This chain connects TRBV12-3 or TRBV12-4 to TRBJ1-3, with a tentative D call TRBD1 (6 bases). CDR3 size: 14 residues. CDR3 nucleotides: TGTGCCAGCAGTCTAGGGGGAGCTGGAAACCCCATATATTTT. Its protein product is CASSLGGAGNPIYF.

This clonotype was seen a few times. The rearrangement uses TRBV28 and TRBJ1-2; no firm D call. Per the germline V gene, CDR1 is MDHEN and CDR2 is SYDVKM. The germline V and J ends were trimmed by 3 bases and 8 bases, with 16 bases remaining between them. CDR3 length: 14 residues. DNA of the CDR3: TGTGCCAGCAGTTTCGGACGGACCTTCGGGGGCTACACCTTC. Its translation is CASSFGRTFGGYTF.

The V call is TRBV7-2, the J call TRBJ1-1; the D gene is possibly TRBD1 (5 bases). The V and J ends lost 4 bases and 4 bases respectively, with 13 bases between them. The CDR3 totals 14 residues. In germline, CDR1 is SGHTA, CDR2 FQGNSA. The CDR3 DNA reads as TGTGCCAGCAGCTGGGGGGGGGAGGTCACTGAAGCTTTCTTT. It yields the protein CASSWGGEVTEAFF. The full variable domain, its missing parts supplied by reference TRBV7-2 and TRBJ1-1, is GAGVSQSPSNKVTEKGKDVELRCDPISGHTALYWYRQSLGQGLEFLIYFQGNSAPDKSGLPSDRFSAERTGGSVSTLTIQRTQQEDSAVYLCASSWGGEVTEAFFGQGTRLTVV.